This T cell receptor (beta chain) emerged from a study of beta chain features in type 1 diabetes. Study outcomes and limitations: Among all four CD4+ subsets, Type 1 diabetes patients had TCRB CDR3s that were moderately but significantly shorter. Relative to healthy donors, patients appeared to have naive, central memory and Treg TCRB repertoires that were more similar.

There are a few counts of this clone. The antigen is not known. The sample holds other DNA sequences that translate to the same CDR3. Blood was drawn once from each donor into heparinised tubes. The draws averaged around 110 mL. Via the markers CD45RO/CCR7/CD25/CD127/CD95/CD27, stem cell-like memory, regulatory, central memory and naive CD4+ cells were sorted. This CDR3 contains 14 residues. Germline trimming cut 1 base from V and 2 bases from J; bases unmatched to any gene: 0. Per the germline V gene, CDR1 is LGHNA and CDR2 is YNFKEQ. Of the isolated RNA, all was reverse transcribed, and so the sequenced material was expressed TCRB transcripts. Only in-frame clones appear in the TCRdb table, and some are missing; sequencing was by immunoSEQ multiplex PCR. The sample holds hundreds of thousands of clones, approximately 10% seen once.

The genes are TRBV4-2 and TRBJ2-7, with TRBD1 identical over 9 bases. This receptor was obtained from a man aged 25 to 40 with type 1 diabetes. The sample taken for sequencing was central memory CD4+ T cells from blood. CDR3 DNA sequence: TGTGCCAGCAGCCAAGGACAGGGGGCCTACGAGCAGTACTTC. Encoded protein: CASSQGQGAYEQYF.